This TCR beta chain comes out of a study of T cells in Graves' hyperthyroidism and ophthalmopathy (dated by TCRdb to about 2019). Context from the whole study: Peripheral blood was sampled at the time of initial diagnosis, prior to any treatment. To identify distinguishing TCR V-J signatures, a discovery cohort of around 100 patients was used, comprising approximately 40 with Graves' ophthalmopathy and around 60 with stable Graves' hyperthyroidism. Prospective prediction of ophthalmopathy was tested in an independent validation cohort consisting of about 19 hyperthyroidism patients and more than 15 patients who later progressed to ophthalmopathy. The approximately 100 discovery patients were randomly split 7:3 into training and test sets. Thyroid tissue and blood T-cell repertoires from more than 5 Graves' hyperthyroidism patients were also compared in the study. Once sampling was done, hyperthyroidism patients were given methimazole at a starting dose of 30 mg daily, whereas ophthalmopathy patients were given high-dose intravenous methylprednisolone. The paper reports TCR Vbeta CDR3 sequencing of more than 120 peripheral blood samples: under 45 ophthalmopathy, fewer than 80 hyperthyroidism and 17 progressor patients.

Results and caveats for the whole study, not just this receptor: Sample size was not statistically predetermined, and investigators were not blinded to group allocation. In validation, progression to ophthalmopathy was predicted by the model with around 70% sensitivity and 72% to 85% specificity, a median of roughly 6 months before onset. In cross-validation, a model built on a 13 V-J signature told ophthalmopathy apart from stable hyperthyroidism with under 90% sensitivity and approximately 81% specificity, and in testing the same model reached 80%/75%. Most expanded thyroid clonotypes (frequency above 0.001) were also detected in blood, suggesting blood repertoires may reflect thyroid immune responses.

As for this clonotype: Its antigen has not been determined. No much larger clonotype is one base removed from it; base qualities were not supplied.

Amplification of TCR beta CDR3 regions was carried out from RNA transcripts. The first round of RT-PCR for the TCR CDR3 was performed with the HTBI primer set and the Qiagen OneStep RT-PCR kit. A second multiplex PCR round built the libraries, followed by size selection and purification. Libraries were sequenced paired-end with 100 bp reads on an Illumina HiSeq2000. As for the authors' bioinformatics: SOAPnuke was used to process the raw data, throwing out any read that contained adapters or uncalled bases, had a mean Phred below 15, or lacked an exact constant-primer or identifier match. High-quality paired reads were merged with COPE v1.2.5, and unique nucleotide sequences were defined as clonotypes. MiTCR v1.1 was used to align clonotypes to the IMGT TRBV, TRBD and TRBJ reference segments. The analysis included only V-J combinations with a frequency above 0.0001, which together covered over 98% of the repertoires. A TCS score was defined as the ratio between F50 (clonal expansion) and ExV (chaos), using BLOSUM62-based TCRdist between CDR3 peptides within each V-J. Welch's t-statistics and random forest reduced just over 500 V-J features to roughly 13, which were used in a naive Bayes classifier (R e1071). The public reads were reprocessed in TCRdb via fastp at Q25 and MiXCR, keeping in-frame beta chains. Every entry covers one CDR3 protein and lists the most common genes and DNA from its rows. TCRdb, not the authors, supplied the V and J calls. The sample records some 720,000 distinct CDR3 sequences, about a sixth of which are singletons. Together, the top ten hold approximately 8.4% of the sample.

Stable Graves' hyperthyroidism was defined as the absence of progression to ophthalmopathy over 18 months of follow-up. Hyperthyroidism patients were newly diagnosed, with disease duration under 2 months, and aged 18 to 65 years. Patients with uncontrolled infections, other autoimmune diseases, pregnancy or lactation were excluded. Diagnoses were based on clinical symptoms, serum thyroxine and TRAb, thyroid ultrasound and orbital computed tomography. PBMCs were isolated from about 10 ml of fresh peripheral blood by Ficoll-Paque density gradient centrifugation. Total RNA was extracted using Trizol reagent, and RNA quality was assessed on an Agilent 2100 Bioanalyzer. The CDR3 sequence holds 18 residues, the cysteine and phenylalanine included. Only the CDR3 DNA is retained, 54 bases long and in frame from the first base. The germline V and J ends show losses of 4 bases and 3 bases respectively, and no gene match explains 16 bases of the junction. The germline V gene sets CDR1 to SGHDT and CDR2 to YYEEEE.

Here the chain combines TRBV5-6 and TRBJ2-3, with TRBD2 identical over 8 junction bases. This sequence originates from a man aged 18 to 29 with Graves' hyperthyroidism. Sample: blood. The CDR3 here reads CASSLGQTSGSQTDTQYF. The DNA sequence is as follows: TGTGCCAGCAGCCTTGGGCAAACCAGCGGGAGCCAAACAGATACGCAGTATTTT.